The entry that follows covers one T cell receptor (beta chain) sequence. Antigen specificity is unknown. The data originate from a study of OX40 agonist ivuxolimab in advanced cancers. Findings and limits, study-wide: Also showing low normalized T-cell clonal expansion were some of the nonresponders.

Generated by immunoSEQ multiplex PCR, the TCRdb table keeps only in-frame clones and is missing some. The sample has approximately 91,000 clones; about 90% are singletons. CDR1 and CDR2 (germline): LNHNV, YYDKDF (reference sequence). Trimming removed 1 base at V and 8 bases at J, with 5 bases between. The CDR3 totals 11 residues. The receptor was derived from an adult with an advanced solid tumor such as melanoma, head and neck, liver or kidney cancer. The sequencing here drew on CD4+ or CD8+ T cells sorted from blood, taken in a trial of the OX40 agonist ivuxolimab. This chain joins TRBV15 and TRBJ1-1, with D unclear. CDR3 in DNA: TGTGCCACCAGCAGAGTCGTCGAAGCTTTCTTT. Encoded protein: CATSRVVEAFF.